This T cell receptor beta chain came from a study of control samples from healthy donors and cancer patients. This table comes from immunoSEQ multiplex PCR, and its TCRdb copy is limited to in-frame clones, with some not included. The repertoire holds about 71,000 clones, with about nine tenths as singletons. The clonotype comes from a man aged 55 to 70 with lung cancer. Sequenced input: PBMCs.

CDR3 DNA: TGTGCCAGCAATCCGACAGGGGGGCTCGGTTCACCCCTCCACTTT. This gives the protein CASNPTGGLGSPLHF. The chain is built from TRBV27 and TRBJ1-6; the match to TRBD1 covers 9 bases. CDR3 size: 15 residues. Germline assignment: CDR1 MNHEY and CDR2 SMNVEV (reference sequence). The V gene end was trimmed by 7 bases and the J gene end by 9 bases; junction bases not matched to a gene: 10.